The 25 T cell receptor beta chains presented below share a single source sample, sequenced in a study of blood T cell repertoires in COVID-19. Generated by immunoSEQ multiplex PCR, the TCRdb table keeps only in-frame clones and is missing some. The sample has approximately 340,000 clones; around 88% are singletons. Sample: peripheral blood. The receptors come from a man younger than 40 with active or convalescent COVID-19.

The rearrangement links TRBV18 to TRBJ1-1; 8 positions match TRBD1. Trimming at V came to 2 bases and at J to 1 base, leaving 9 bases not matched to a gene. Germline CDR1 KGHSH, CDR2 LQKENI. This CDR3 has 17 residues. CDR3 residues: CASSPSRLDRGNTEAFF. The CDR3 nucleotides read TGTGCCAGCTCACCATCCCGCTTAGACAGGGGGAACACTGAAGCTTTCTTT.

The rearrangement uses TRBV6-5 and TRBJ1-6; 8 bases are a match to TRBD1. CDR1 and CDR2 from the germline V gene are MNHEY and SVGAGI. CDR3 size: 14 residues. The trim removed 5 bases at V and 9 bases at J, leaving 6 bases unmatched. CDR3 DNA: TGTGCCAGCAGTCCCAGGGGGCAAAGTTCACCCCTCCACTTT. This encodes CASSPRGQSSPLHF.

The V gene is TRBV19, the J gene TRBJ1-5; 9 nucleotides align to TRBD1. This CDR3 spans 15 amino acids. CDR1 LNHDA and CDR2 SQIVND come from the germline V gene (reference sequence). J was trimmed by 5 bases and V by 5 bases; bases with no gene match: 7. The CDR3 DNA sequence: TGTGCCAGTAGTCCCTGGACAGGGGTGGATCAGCCCCAGCATTTT. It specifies CASSPWTGVDQPQHF.

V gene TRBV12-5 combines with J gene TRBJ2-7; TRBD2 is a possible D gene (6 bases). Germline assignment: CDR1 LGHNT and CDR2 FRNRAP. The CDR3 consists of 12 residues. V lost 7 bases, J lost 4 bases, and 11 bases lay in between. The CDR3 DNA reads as TGTGCTAGTGCGGGCGGGGCTTACGAGCAGTACTTC. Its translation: CASAGGAYEQYF. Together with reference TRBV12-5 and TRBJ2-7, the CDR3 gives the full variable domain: DARVTQTPRHKVTEMGQEVTMRCQPILGHNTVFWYRQTMMQGLELLAYFRNRAPLDDSGMPKDRFSAEMPDATLATLKIQPSEPRDSAVYFCASAGGAYEQYFGPGTRLTVT.

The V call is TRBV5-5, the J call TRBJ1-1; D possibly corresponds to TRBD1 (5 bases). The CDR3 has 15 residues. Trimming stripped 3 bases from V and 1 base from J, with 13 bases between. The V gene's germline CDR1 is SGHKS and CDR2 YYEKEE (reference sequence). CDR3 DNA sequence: TGTGCCAGCAGCTATGGGGGGACTGCGAACACTGAAGCTTTCTTT. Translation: CASSYGGTANTEAFF.

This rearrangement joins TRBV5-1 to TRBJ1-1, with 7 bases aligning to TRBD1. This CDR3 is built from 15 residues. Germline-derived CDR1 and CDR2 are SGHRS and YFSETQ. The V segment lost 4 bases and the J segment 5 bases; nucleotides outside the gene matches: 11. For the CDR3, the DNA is TGCGCCAGCAGCCTTCCCTTCAGGGGGTTAACTGAAGCTTTCTTT. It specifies CASSLPFRGLTEAFF.

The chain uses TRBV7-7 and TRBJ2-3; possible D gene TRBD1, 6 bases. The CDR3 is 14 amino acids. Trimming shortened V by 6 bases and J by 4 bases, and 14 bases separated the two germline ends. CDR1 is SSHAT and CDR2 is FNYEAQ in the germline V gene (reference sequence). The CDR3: CASSPLGASDTQYF. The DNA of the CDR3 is TGTGCCAGCAGTCCTTTGGGGGCCTCAGATACGCAGTATTTT.

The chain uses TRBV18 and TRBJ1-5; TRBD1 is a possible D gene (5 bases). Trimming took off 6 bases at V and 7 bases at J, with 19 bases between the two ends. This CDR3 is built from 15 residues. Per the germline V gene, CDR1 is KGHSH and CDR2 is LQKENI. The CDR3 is CASSPIGGNEQPQHF. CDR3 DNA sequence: TGTGCCAGCTCCCCAATCGGGGGGAATGAACAGCCCCAGCATTTT.

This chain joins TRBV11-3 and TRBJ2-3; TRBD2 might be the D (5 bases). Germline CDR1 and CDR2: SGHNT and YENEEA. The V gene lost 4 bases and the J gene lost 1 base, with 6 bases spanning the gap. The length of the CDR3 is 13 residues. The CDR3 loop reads CASSSEGTDTQYF. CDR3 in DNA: TGTGCCAGCAGCTCGGAGGGCACAGATACGCAGTATTTT.

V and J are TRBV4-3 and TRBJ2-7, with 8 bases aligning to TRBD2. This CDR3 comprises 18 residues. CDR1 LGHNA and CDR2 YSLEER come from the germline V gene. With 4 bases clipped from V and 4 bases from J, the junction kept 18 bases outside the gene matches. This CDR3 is CASSPRTSGLAARYEQYF. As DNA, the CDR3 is TGCGCCAGCAGCCCCCGAACAAGTGGACTAGCCGCTCGATACGAGCAGTACTTC.

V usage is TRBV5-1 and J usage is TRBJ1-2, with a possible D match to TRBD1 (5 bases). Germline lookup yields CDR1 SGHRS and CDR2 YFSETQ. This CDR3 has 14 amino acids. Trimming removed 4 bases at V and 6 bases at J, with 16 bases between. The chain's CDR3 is CASSPLDKKDGYTF. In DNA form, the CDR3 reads TGCGCCAGCAGCCCTCTGGACAAAAAGGATGGCTACACCTTC.

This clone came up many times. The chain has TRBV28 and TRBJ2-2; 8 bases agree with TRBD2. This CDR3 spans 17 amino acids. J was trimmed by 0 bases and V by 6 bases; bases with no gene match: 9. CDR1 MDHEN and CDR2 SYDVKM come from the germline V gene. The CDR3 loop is CASSPVVAGTNTGELFF. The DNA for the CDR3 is TGTGCCAGCAGCCCCGTGGTAGCGGGAACGAACACCGGGGAGCTGTTTTTT. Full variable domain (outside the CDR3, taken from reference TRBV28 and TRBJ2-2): DVKVTQSSRYLVKRTGEKVFLECVQDMDHENMFWYRQDPGLGLRLIYFSYDVKMKEKGDIPEGYSVSREKKERFSLILESASTNQTSMYLCASSPVVAGTNTGELFFGEGSRLTVL.

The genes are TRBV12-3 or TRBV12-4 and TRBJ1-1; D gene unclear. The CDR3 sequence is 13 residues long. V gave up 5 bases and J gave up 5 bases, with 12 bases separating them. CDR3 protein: CASSPSAGTEAFF. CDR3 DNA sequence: TGTGCCAGCAGTCCCTCGGCCGGGACTGAAGCTTTCTTT.

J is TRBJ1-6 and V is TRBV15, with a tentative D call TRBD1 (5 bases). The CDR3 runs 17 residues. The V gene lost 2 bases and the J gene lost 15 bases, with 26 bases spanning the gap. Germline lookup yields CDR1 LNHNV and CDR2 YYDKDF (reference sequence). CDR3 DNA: TGTGCCACCAGCAGATCTGCTGGCGGGACCGCCCCACGACGCCTCCACTTT. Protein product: CATSRSAGGTAPRRLHF.

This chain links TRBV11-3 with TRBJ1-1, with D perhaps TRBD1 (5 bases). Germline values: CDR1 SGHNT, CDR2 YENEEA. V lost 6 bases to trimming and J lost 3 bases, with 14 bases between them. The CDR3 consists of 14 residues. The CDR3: CASRPPRGDTEAFF. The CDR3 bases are TGTGCCAGCAGACCTCCCCGGGGGGACACTGAAGCTTTCTTT.

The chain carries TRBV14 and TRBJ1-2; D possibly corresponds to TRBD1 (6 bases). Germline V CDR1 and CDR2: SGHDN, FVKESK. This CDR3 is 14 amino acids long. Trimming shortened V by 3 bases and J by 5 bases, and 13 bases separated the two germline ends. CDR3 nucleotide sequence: TGTGCCAGCAGCCAGGGGGGGCCATCTTATGGCTACACCTTC. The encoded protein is CASSQGGPSYGYTF.

CDR3 residues: CAISQDSGAGETQYF. DNA of the CDR3: TGTGCCATCAGTCAGGATAGCGGGGCCGGAGAGACCCAGTACTTC. This chain connects TRBV10-3 to TRBJ2-5; 8 nucleotides line up with TRBD2. The CDR3 runs 15 residues. V shed 5 bases and J 4 bases; nucleotides not matched to a gene: 9. Germline V gene sequence: CDR1 ENHRY, CDR2 SYGVKD.

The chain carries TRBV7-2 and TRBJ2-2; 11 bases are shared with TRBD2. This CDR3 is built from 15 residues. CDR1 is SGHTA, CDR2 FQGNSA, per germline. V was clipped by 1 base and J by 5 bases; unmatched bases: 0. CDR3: CASSLGLAGTGELFF. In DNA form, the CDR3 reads TGTGCCAGCAGCTTAGGACTAGCGGGAACCGGGGAGCTGTTTTTT.

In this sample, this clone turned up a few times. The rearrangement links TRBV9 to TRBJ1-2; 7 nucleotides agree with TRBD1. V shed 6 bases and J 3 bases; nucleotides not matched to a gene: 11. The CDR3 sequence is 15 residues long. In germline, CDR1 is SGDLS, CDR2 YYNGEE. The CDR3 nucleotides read TGTGCCAGCACCGGAGGGGCAGGGGGATACTATGGCTACACCTTC. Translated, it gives CASTGGAGGYYGYTF.

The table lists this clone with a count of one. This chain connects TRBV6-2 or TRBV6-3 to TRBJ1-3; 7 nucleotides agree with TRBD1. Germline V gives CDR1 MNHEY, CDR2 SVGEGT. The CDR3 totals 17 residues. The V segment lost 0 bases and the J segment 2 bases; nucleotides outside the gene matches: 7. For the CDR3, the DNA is TGTGCCAGCAGTTACTCAACGCCAGGGGGTACTGGAAACACCATATATTTT. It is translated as CASSYSTPGGTGNTIYF.

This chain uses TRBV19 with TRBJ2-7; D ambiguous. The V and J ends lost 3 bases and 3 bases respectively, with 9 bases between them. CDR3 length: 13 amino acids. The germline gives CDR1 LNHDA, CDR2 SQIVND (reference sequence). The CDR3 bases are TGTGCCAGTAGTATTGGGCAATTCTACGAGCAGTACTTC. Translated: CASSIGQFYEQYF.

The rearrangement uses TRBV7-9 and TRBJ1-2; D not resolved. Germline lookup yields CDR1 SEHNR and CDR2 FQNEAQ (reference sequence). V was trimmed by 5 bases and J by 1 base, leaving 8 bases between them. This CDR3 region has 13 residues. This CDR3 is CASSDRGNYGYTF. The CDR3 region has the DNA TGTGCCAGCAGCGACCGGGGTAACTATGGCTACACCTTC.

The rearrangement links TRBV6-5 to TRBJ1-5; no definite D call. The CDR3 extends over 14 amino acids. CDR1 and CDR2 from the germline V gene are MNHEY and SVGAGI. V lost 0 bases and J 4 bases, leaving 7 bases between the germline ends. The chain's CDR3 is CASSYSSLNQPQHF. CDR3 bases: TGTGCCAGCAGTTACTCGTCTCTGAATCAGCCCCAGCATTTT.

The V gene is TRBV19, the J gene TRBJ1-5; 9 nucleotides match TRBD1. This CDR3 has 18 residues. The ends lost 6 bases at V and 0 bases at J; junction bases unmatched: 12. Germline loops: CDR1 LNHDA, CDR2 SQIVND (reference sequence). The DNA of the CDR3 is TGTGCCAGTAGCCGGGACAGGGATTATCTCTATAGCAATCAGCCCCAGCATTTT. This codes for CASSRDRDYLYSNQPQHF.

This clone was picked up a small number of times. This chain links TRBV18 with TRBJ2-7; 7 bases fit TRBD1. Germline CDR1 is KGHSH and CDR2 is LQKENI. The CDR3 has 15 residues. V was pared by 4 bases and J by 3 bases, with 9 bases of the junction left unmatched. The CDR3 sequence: CASSRLTGVDYEQYF. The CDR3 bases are TGTGCCAGCTCACGGTTAACAGGGGTCGACTACGAGCAGTACTTC.